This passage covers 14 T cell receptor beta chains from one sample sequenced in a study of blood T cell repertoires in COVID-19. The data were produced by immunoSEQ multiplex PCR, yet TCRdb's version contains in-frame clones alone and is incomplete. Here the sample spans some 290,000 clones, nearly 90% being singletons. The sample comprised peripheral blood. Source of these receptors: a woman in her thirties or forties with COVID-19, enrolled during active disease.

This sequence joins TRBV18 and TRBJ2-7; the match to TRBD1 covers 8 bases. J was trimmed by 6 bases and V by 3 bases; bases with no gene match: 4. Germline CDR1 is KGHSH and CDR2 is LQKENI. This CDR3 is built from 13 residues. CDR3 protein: CASSPVDRGEQYF. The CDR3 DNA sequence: TGTGCCAGCTCACCCGTTGACAGGGGCGAGCAGTACTTC.

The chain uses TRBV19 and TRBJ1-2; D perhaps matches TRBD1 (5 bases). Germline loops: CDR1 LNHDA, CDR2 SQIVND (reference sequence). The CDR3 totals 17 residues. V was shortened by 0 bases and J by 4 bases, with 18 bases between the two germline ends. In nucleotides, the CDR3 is TGTGCCAGTAGTATAGACCCGTTTGCGGGGCAGACCTATGGCTACACCTTC. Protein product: CASSIDPFAGQTYGYTF.

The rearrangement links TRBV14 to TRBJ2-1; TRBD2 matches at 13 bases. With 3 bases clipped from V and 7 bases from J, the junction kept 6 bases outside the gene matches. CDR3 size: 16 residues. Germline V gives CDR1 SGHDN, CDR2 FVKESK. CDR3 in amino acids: CASSQGLAGPKNEQFF. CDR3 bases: TGTGCCAGCAGCCAGGGACTAGCGGGGCCTAAGAATGAGCAGTTCTTC.

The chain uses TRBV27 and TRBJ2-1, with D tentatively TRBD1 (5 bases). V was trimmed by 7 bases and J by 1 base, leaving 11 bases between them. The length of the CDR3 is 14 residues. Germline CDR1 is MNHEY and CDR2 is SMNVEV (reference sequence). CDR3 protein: CASKTDSSYNEQFF. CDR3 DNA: TGTGCCAGCAAAACCGACAGTTCCTACAATGAGCAGTTCTTC.

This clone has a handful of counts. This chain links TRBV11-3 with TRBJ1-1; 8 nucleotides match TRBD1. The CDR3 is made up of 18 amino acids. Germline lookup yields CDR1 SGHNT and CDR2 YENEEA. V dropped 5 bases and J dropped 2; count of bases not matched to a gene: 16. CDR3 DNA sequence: TGTGCCAGCAGCCGAGGTTTCACAGGGGGAATTGGAAACACTGAAGCTTTCTTT. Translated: CASSRGFTGGIGNTEAFF.

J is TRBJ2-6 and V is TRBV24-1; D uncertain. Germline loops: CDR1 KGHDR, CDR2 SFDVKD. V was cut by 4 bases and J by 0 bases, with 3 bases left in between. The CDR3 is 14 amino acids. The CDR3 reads CATSDFSGANVLTF. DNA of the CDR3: TGTGCCACCAGTGACTTCTCTGGGGCCAACGTCCTGACTTTC.

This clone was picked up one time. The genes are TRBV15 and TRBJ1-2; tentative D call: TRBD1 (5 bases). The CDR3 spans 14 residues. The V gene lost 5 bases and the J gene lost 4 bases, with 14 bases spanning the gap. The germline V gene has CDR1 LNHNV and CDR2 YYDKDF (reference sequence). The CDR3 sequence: CATSVNAGLYGYTF. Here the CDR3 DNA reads TGTGCCACCAGCGTTAATGCGGGGCTCTATGGCTACACCTTC.

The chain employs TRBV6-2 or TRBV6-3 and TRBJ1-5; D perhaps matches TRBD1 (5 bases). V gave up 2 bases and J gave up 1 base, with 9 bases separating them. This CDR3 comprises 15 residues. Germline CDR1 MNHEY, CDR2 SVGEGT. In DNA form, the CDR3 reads TGTGCCAGCAGTTACCAAGACAGAAGCAATCAGCCCCAGCATTTT. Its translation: CASSYQDRSNQPQHF.

The CDR3 region has the DNA TGTGCCAGCAGCCTAAGACAGAACGCGAACACCGGGGAGCTGTTTTTT. It encodes CASSLRQNANTGELFF. V gene TRBV9 combines with J gene TRBJ2-2; maybe TRBD1 (5 bases). The V end lost 4 bases, the J end lost 0 bases, and 13 bases lay between the germline ends. CDR3 length: 16 residues. CDR1 SGDLS and CDR2 YYNGEE come from the germline V gene.

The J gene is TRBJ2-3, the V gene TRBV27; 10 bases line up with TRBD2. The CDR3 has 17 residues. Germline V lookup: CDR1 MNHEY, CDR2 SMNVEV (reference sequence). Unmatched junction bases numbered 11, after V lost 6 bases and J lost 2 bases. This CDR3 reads CASSSHAGLANTDTQYF. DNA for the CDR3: TGTGCCAGCAGCTCACACGCGGGACTAGCGAACACAGATACGCAGTATTTT.

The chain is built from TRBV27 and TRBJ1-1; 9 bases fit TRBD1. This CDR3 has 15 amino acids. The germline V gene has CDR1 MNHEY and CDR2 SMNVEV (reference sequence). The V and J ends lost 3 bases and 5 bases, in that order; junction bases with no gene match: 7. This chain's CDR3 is CASSLGQGFWTEAFF. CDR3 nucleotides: TGTGCCAGCAGTTTGGGACAGGGATTTTGGACTGAAGCTTTCTTT.

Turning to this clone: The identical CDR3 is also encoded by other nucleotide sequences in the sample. The CDR3 DNA sequence: TGTGCCAGCAGTTGGACAGGCCGCGAGCAGTACTTC. Translated: CASSWTGREQYF. The rearrangement links TRBV12-3 or TRBV12-4 to TRBJ2-7, with 7 bases identical to TRBD1. This CDR3 is 12 amino acids long. V was clipped by 4 bases and J by 6 bases; unmatched bases: 3.

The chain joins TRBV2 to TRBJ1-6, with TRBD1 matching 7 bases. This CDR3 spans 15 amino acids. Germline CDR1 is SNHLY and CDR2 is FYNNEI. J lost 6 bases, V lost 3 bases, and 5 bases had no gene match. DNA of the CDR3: TGTGCCAGCAGTGAGCCCGGGACAGCTAATTCACCCCTCCACTTT. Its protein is CASSEPGTANSPLHF.

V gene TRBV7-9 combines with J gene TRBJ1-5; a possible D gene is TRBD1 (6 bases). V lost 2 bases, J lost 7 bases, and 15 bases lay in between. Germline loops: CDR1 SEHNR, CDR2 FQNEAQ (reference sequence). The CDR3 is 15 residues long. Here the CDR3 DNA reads TGTGCCAGCAGCTTATCAGGGGCCTCCAGGCAGCCCCAGCATTTT. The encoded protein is CASSLSGASRQPQHF.